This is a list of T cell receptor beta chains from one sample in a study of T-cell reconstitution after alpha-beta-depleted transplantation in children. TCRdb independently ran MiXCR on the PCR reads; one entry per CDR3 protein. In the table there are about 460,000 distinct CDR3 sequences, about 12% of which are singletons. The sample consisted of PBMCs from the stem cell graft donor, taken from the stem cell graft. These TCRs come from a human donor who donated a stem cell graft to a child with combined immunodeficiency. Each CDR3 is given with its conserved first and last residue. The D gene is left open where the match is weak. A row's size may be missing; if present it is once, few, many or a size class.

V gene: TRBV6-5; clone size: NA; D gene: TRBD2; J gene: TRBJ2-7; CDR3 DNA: TGTGCCAGCAGTTATTCTCGAAGGCCTAGCGGGGTGTACGAGCAGTACTTC; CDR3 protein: CASSYSRRPSGVYEQYF
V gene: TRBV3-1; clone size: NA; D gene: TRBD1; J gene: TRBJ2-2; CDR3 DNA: TGTGCCAGCAGCCAAGTTCGACAGGGAAATCAGAACACCGGGGAGCTGTTTTTT; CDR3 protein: CASSQVRQGNQNTGELFF
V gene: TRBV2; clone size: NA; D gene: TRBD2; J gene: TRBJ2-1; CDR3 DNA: TGTGCCAGCAGTCGCCAGACTAGCGGGAGGGCCGAAGAGCAGTTCTTC; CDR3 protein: CASSRQTSGRAEEQFF
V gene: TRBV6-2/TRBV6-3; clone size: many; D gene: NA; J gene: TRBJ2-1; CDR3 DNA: TGTGCCAGCTCCTCCCCTGTGAGTGAGCAGTTCTTC; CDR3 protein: CASSSPVSEQFF
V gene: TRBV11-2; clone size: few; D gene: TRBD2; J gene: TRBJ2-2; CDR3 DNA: TGTGCCAGCAGCTCTCCGGGACTAGCGGGAGTGTACACCGGGGAGCTGTTTTTT; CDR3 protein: CASSSPGLAGVYTGELFF
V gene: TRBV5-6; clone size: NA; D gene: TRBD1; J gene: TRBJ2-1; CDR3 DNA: TGTGCCAGCAGCTTGGGGGACAGGGTAGGGGGTGAGCAGTTCTTC; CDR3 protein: CASSLGDRVGGEQFF
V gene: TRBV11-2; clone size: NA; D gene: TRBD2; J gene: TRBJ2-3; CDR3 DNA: TGTGCCAGCAGCTTTTTAAGCGGGGCTCCCACAGATACGCAGTATTTT; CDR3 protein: CASSFLSGAPTDTQYF
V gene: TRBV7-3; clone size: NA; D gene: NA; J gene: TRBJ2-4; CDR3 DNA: TGTGCCAGCAGCTTAACGGCTTCAGACAGCATTCAGTACTTC; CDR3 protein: CASSLTASDSIQYF
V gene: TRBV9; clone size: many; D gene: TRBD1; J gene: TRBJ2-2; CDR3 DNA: TGTGCCAGCAGCCTCCGGGACAGGGGAACCGGGGAGCTGTTTTTT; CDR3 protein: CASSLRDRGTGELFF
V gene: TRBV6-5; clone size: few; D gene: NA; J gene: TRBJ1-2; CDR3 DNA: TGTGCCAGCAGTTACTCAAGCCTGGGTTATGGCTACACCTTC; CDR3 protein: CASSYSSLGYGYTF
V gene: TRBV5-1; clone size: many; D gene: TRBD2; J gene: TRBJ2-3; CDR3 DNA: TGCGCCAGCAGCTCTAGCGGGAGATCCTATACGCAGTATTTT; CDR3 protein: CASSSSGRSYTQYF
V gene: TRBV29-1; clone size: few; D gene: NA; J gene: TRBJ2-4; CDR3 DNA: TGCAGCGTTGTCAGGGAGGATGGGATATACATTCAGTACTTC; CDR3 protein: CSVVREDGIYIQYF
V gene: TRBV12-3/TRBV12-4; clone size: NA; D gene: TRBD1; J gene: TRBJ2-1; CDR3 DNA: TGTGCCATCAGTTTTCTTCTCGGGACAGGGGGCAGATCCTACAATGAGCAGTTCTTC; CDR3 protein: CAISFLLGTGGRSYNEQFF
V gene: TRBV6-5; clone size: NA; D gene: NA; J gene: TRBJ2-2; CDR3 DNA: TGTGCCAGCAGTTACTCCCGACAGGAGGAAGCGGAGAACACCGGGGAGCTGTTTTTT; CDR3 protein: CASSYSRQEEAENTGELFF
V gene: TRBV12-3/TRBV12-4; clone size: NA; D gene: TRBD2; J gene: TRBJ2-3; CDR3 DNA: TGTGCCAGCAGCCTTAGCGGGAGGCTCGTAGATACGCAGTATTTT; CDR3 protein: CASSLSGRLVDTQYF
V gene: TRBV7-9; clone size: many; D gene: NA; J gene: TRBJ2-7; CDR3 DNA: TGTGCCAGCAGCCTCGGATCTATCTACGAGCAGTACTTC; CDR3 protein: CASSLGSIYEQYF
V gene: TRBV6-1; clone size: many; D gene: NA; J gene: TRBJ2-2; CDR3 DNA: TGTGCCAGCAGAACGTCCATGGGGGCCGGGACCGGGGAGCTGTTTTTT; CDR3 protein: CASRTSMGAGTGELFF
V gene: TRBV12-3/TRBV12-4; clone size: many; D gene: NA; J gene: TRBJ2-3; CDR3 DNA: TGTGCCAGCAGCTTAACAGGAGATACGCAGTATTTT; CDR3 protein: CASSLTGDTQYF
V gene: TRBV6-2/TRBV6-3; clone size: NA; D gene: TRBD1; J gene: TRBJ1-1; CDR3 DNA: TGTGCCAGCAGTTACGAAGGGACAGGGAAGCGTGAAGCTTTCTTT; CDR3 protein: CASSYEGTGKREAFF
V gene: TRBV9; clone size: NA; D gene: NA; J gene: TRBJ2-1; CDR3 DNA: TGTGCCAGCAGCCCACGGAGGGGAGAGATGTTGGAGCAGTTCTTC; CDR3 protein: CASSPRRGEMLEQFF
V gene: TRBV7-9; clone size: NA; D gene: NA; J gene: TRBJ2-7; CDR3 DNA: TGTGCCAGCAGCTTAGGGGACGGCGAGCAGTACTTC; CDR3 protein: CASSLGDGEQYF
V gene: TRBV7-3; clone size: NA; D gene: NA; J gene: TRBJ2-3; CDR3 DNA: TGTGCCAGCAGCTTGGGAGTGGAGGTCGCAGATACGCAGTATTTT; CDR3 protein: CASSLGVEVADTQYF
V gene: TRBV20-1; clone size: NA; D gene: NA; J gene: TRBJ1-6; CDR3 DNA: TGCAGTGCTAGATTCGGGAGGGTCGGTGTAAATTCACCCCTCCACTTT; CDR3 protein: CSARFGRVGVNSPLHF
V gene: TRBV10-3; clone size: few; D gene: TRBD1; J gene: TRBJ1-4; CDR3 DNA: TGTGCCACCGACAGGGGGATGGAAAAACTGTTTTTT; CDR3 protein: CATDRGMEKLFF
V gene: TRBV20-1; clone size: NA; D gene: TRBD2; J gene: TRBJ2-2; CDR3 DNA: TGCAGTGCTAGAATTCCCGGGACTAGACACACCGGGGAGCTGTTTTTT; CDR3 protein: CSARIPGTRHTGELFF
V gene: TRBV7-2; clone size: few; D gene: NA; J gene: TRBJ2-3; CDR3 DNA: TGTGCCAGCAGCTTACTTCCCACAGATACAGATACGCAGTATTTT; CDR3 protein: CASSLLPTDTDTQYF
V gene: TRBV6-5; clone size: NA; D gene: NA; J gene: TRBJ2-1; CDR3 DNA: TGTGCCAGCAGTTACGGACGGAATGAGCAGTTCTTC; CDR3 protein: CASSYGRNEQFF
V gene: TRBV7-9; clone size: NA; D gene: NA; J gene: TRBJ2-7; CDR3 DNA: TGTGCCAGCAGCTTAGGGCTCGCGGCTTTTGACTTC; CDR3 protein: CASSLGLAAFDF
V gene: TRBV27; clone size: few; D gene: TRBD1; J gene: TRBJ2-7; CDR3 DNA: TGTGCCAGCGGGCCGGGACAGGGGGCTCTCGAGCAGTACTTC; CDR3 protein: CASGPGQGALEQYF
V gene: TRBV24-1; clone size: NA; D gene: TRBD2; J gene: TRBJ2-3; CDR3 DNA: TGTGCCACCAGTGACCCCCCTAGCGGGAGGATGGATACGCAGTATTTT; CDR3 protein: CATSDPPSGRMDTQYF
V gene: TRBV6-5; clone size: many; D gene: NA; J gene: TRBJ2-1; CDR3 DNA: TGTGCCACCCACGGGGTCTACAATGAGCAGTTCTTC; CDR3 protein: CATHGVYNEQFF